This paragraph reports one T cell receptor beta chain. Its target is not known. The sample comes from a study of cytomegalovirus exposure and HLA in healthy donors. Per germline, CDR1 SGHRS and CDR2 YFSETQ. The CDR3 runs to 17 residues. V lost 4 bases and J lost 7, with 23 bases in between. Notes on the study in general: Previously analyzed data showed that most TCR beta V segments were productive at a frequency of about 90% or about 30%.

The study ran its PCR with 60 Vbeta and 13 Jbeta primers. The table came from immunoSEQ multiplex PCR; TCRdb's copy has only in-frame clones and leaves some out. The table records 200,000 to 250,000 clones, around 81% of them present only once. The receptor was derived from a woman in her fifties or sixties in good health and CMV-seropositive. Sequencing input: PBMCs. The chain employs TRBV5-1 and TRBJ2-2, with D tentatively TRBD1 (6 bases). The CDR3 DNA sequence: TGCGCCAGCAGCCCACGACCATCTCCAGGGGATGGCGGGGAGCTGTTTTTT. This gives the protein CASSPRPSPGDGGELFF.